This record covers a single T cell receptor beta chain. Its antigen is unidentified. The sample is drawn from a study of shared clonotypes between healthy human individuals. The study's findings and limits: Naive CD4 clonotypes overlapped across a handful of donors at about 5.2%.

CD45RO-negative CD8 cells positively selected for CCR7 made up the naive population, which excluded terminally differentiated effector memory CD45RA+ cells. Between the trimmed V and J ends, which lost 8 bases and 7 bases, there was a span of 21 bases. The CDR3 totals 14 residues. Germline values: CDR1 MNHEY, CDR2 SMNVEV (reference sequence). TCRdb keeps only in-frame clones here, not all; method: immunoSEQ multiplex PCR. The repertoire holds approximately 810,000 clones, 80% to 95% seen once, with more than 20% in the top ten. The source material was naive CD8+ T cells sorted from blood. The chain uses TRBV27 and TRBJ2-7; possible D gene TRBD2, 6 bases. The clonotype was recovered from a man younger than 40 in good health. The CDR3 loop reads CASQITGLIREQYF. CDR3 sequence (DNA): TGTGCCAGCCAAATCACGGGACTGATTCGGGAGCAGTACTTC.